Listed below are T cell receptor beta chains from one sample, sequenced in a study of blood T cell repertoires in COVID-19. The assay was immunoSEQ multiplex PCR, and TCRdb's table has in-frame clones only and misses some. This sample yields some 250,000 clones, of which nearly 90% are seen a single time; around 0.8% belongs to the top ten. The sequenced material came from peripheral blood. The receptor set was obtained from a woman aged 25 to 39 with acute or convalescent COVID-19. Each CDR3 is given with its conserved first and last residue. The D gene is left open where the match is weak. The size entry is marked missing in some rows and otherwise reads once, few, many or a size class.

TRBV25-1	-	few	TRBJ1-1	CASSEYMAGDGMNTEAFF	TGTGCCAGCAGTGAATATATGGCAGGGGATGGGATGAACACTGAAGCTTTCTTT
TRBV7-6	TRBD2	-	TRBJ2-7	CASSLGAAGGIYEQYF	TGTGCCAGCAGCTTAGGGGCAGCGGGAGGGATTTACGAGCAGTACTTC
TRBV19	-	-	TRBJ1-2	CASSIVGGGYGYTF	TGTGCCAGTAGTATAGTAGGCGGGGGCTATGGCTACACCTTC
TRBV2	TRBD1	-	TRBJ1-1	CASRQGGTEAFF	TGTGCCAGCCGCCAGGGGGGCACTGAAGCTTTCTTT
TRBV19	-	-	TRBJ1-2	CASSMWQGNVGYGYTF	TGTGCCAGTAGTATGTGGCAGGGAAATGTTGGGTATGGCTACACCTTC
TRBV30	TRBD2	-	TRBJ2-6	CAWSKGFLGTSLAGANVLTF	TGTGCCTGGAGTAAGGGGTTCCTAGGGACTAGCCTAGCTGGGGCCAACGTCCTGACTTTC
TRBV3-1/TRBV3-2	-	-	TRBJ2-7	CASSQGFGEQYF	TGTGCCAGCAGCCAAGGATTCGGCGAGCAGTACTTC
TRBV7-2	-	once	TRBJ2-5	CASSSFQFFNRQETQYF	TGTGCCAGCAGCTCGTTCCAGTTCTTTAATCGCCAAGAGACCCAGTACTTC
TRBV5-1	-	-	TRBJ2-7	CASSPGSYEQYF	TGCGCCAGCAGCCCCGGTTCCTACGAGCAGTACTTC
TRBV6-5	-	-	TRBJ2-1	CASTPLRDMYNEQFF	TGTGCCAGCACCCCTCTTCGGGATATGTACAATGAGCAGTTCTTC
TRBV19	-	-	TRBJ2-2	CASRSQGASTGELFF	TGTGCCAGTAGATCCCAGGGTGCTAGCACCGGGGAGCTGTTTTTT
TRBV23-1	-	-	TRBJ2-2	CASSQLFAGAALCTGELFF	TGCGCCAGCAGTCAACTGTTCGCGGGGGCGGCTCTTTGCACCGGGGAGCTGTTTTTT
TRBV6-2/TRBV6-3	-	once	TRBJ1-4	CASSYTIGLRTNEKLFF	TGTGCCAGCAGTTACACCATAGGACTCCGAACTAATGAAAAACTGTTTTTT
TRBV20-1	-	-	TRBJ2-5	CSARFSETQYF	TGCAGTGCTAGATTCTCGGAGACCCAGTACTTC
TRBV15	TRBD2	-	TRBJ2-5	CATRRSGGGETQYF	TGTGCCACCAGAAGAAGCGGGGGTGGGGAGACCCAGTACTTC
TRBV29-1	-	-	TRBJ2-2	CSVEIGVGELFF	TGCAGCGTTGAAATAGGGGTCGGGGAGCTGTTTTTT
TRBV19	-	-	TRBJ1-2	CASKKARDGQGYGYTF	TGTGCCAGCAAGAAGGCCCGGGATGGCCAAGGGTATGGCTACACCTTC
TRBV30	-	-	TRBJ2-7	CAWSVTGYEQYF	TGTGCCTGGAGTGTTACAGGCTACGAGCAGTACTTC
TRBV19	-	-	TRBJ2-5	CASSIDSTGETQYF	TGTGCCAGTAGTATAGATAGCACAGGGGAGACCCAGTACTTC
TRBV6-5	-	-	TRBJ2-4	CASSYRPGAKNIQYF	TGTGCCAGCAGTTACCGCCCAGGGGCTAAAAACATTCAGTACTTC
TRBV6-6	-	-	TRBJ1-1	CASSQGDTEAFF	TGTGCCAGCAGCCAAGGGGACACTGAAGCTTTCTTT
TRBV7-6	TRBD2	-	TRBJ2-5	CASSKMGTSGSRGGQYF	TGTGCCAGCAGCAAAATGGGGACTAGCGGGAGCCGAGGGGGCCAGTACTTC
TRBV19	TRBD1	once	TRBJ1-5	CASSIPDRNQPQHF	TGTGCCAGTAGTATTCCGGACAGGAATCAGCCCCAGCATTTT
TRBV6-1	-	-	TRBJ2-7	CASSEGAGPYEQYF	TGTGCCAGCAGTGAAGGTGCGGGTCCCTACGAGCAGTACTTC
TRBV30	TRBD2	-	TRBJ2-1	CAWRGLAGKYNEQFF	TGTGCCTGGAGAGGACTAGCGGGAAAGTACAATGAGCAGTTCTTC
TRBV5-1	TRBD2	-	TRBJ2-1	CASSLYTSGTSYNEQFF	TGCGCCAGCAGCTTGTATACTAGCGGGACCTCCTACAATGAGCAGTTCTTC
TRBV24-1	TRBD1	-	TRBJ2-5	CATSDWTGQETQYF	TGTGCCACCAGTGATTGGACAGGTCAAGAGACCCAGTACTTC
TRBV6-4	TRBD1	-	TRBJ1-2	CATNPGQGGLFPFGYTF	TGTGCCACCAACCCGGGGCAGGGGGGACTTTTTCCCTTTGGCTACACCTTC
TRBV12-3/TRBV12-4	-	few	TRBJ2-1	CASSLYPYNEQFF	TGTGCCAGCAGTTTATATCCCTACAATGAGCAGTTCTTC